This is a list of T cell receptor beta chains from one sample in a study of blood T cell repertoires in COVID-19. Generated by immunoSEQ multiplex PCR, the TCRdb table keeps only in-frame clones and is missing some. The data hold a few hundred thousand clones, with about nine tenths observed a single time. The sample comprised peripheral blood. The receptor source for this set is a woman aged 35 to 49 who had recovered from COVID-19. Each CDR3 is given with its conserved first and last residue. A D gene is named only where the DNA matches it firmly. A row's size may be missing; if present it is once, few, many or a size class.

d_call clone_size j_call v_call cdr3_aa cdr3_nt
NA NA TRBJ1-5 TRBV19 CASRSGEVGNQPQHF TGTGCCAGTAGATCGGGGGAAGTCGGCAATCAGCCCCAGCATTTT
TRBD2 NA TRBJ2-7 TRBV2 CASSEWGTSGGETYEQYF TGTGCCAGCAGTGAATGGGGGACTAGCGGCGGAGAGACCTACGAGCAGTACTTC
NA NA TRBJ2-1 TRBV21-1 CASLPGGNYYNEQFF TGTGCCAGCCTCCCGGGGGGAAATTACTACAATGAGCAGTTCTTC
NA NA TRBJ2-3 TRBV10-3 CAISDPSGSTDTQYF TGTGCCATCAGTGATCCGAGCGGGAGCACAGATACGCAGTATTTT
TRBD1 NA TRBJ1-3 TRBV28 CASHQGAVDTIYF TGTGCCAGCCATCAGGGGGCGGTGGACACCATATATTTT
NA NA TRBJ2-1 TRBV10-3 CAIRGDFSENEQFF TGTGCCATCAGGGGGGACTTCTCGGAAAATGAGCAGTTCTTC
NA NA TRBJ2-3 TRBV3-1/TRBV3-2 CASSPRGKRKTDTQYF TGTGCCAGCAGCCCCCGAGGAAAGAGGAAAACAGATACGCAGTATTTT
NA NA TRBJ1-2 TRBV29-1 CSVLLIGRDGYTF TGCAGCGTTTTACTCATCGGCCGGGATGGCTACACCTTC
TRBD1 once TRBJ1-1 TRBV20-1 CSASETQGGNTEAFF TGCAGTGCTAGTGAGACCCAGGGGGGGAACACTGAAGCTTTCTTT
NA NA TRBJ2-5 TRBV25-1 CASSIQGAETQYF TGTGCCAGCAGTATACAAGGAGCCGAGACCCAGTACTTC
TRBD1 NA TRBJ2-7 TRBV7-8 CASSLGVDRGNEQYF TGTGCCAGCAGCTTAGGGGTGGACAGGGGGAACGAGCAGTACTTC
NA NA TRBJ1-3 TRBV9 CASSLDPGLNGNTIYF TGTGCCAGCAGCTTAGACCCAGGGTTAAATGGAAACACCATATATTTT
TRBD2 NA TRBJ2-3 TRBV19 CASSIRLAGGLTDTQYF TGTGCCAGTAGTATTCGGCTAGCGGGAGGGTTAACAGATACGCAGTATTTT
NA NA TRBJ2-3 TRBV5-1 CASSFLESSTDTQYF TGCGCCAGCAGCTTCCTGGAGTCAAGCACAGATACGCAGTATTTT
NA NA TRBJ2-2 TRBV6-5 CASSYTTTYYTGELFF TGTGCCAGCAGTTACACGACTACCTATTACACCGGGGAGCTGTTTTTT
NA NA TRBJ2-1 TRBV27 CASSLSGSSSYNEQFF TGTGCCAGCAGTTTATCGGGCAGTAGCTCCTACAATGAGCAGTTCTTC
TRBD2 NA TRBJ2-7 TRBV28 CASSSRLAGVPGDYEQYF TGTGCCAGCAGTTCTCGACTAGCGGGAGTTCCAGGGGACTACGAGCAGTACTTC
NA NA TRBJ1-1 TRBV5-6 CASSPGRLNTEAFF TGTGCCAGCAGCCCAGGGAGGTTGAACACTGAAGCTTTCTTT
NA once TRBJ2-2 TRBV11-1 CASSPGLARGTGELFF TGTGCCAGCAGTCCCGGACTGGCCAGAGGGACCGGGGAGCTGTTTTTT
TRBD1 few TRBJ2-7 TRBV4-1 CASSVRQGSYEQYF TGCGCCAGCAGCGTTCGACAGGGGTCCTACGAGCAGTACTTC
NA once TRBJ1-1 TRBV9 CASSVAGEPNTEAFF TGTGCCAGCAGCGTAGCAGGGGAACCGAACACTGAAGCTTTCTTT
NA NA TRBJ1-4 TRBV5-1 CASSLGGTNEKLFF TGCGCCAGCAGCTTGGGAGGAACTAATGAAAAACTGTTTTTT
NA NA TRBJ1-3 TRBV4-1 CASSQVTYRESGNTIYF TGCGCCAGCAGCCAAGTTACCTACAGGGAGTCTGGAAACACCATATATTTT
NA NA TRBJ2-2 TRBV6-5 CARQDSLTGELFF TGTGCCAGACAGGACAGTTTGACCGGGGAGCTGTTTTTT
NA NA TRBJ2-5 TRBV5-4 CASSYKREETQYF TGTGCCAGCAGCTATAAGCGGGAAGAGACCCAGTACTTC
NA NA TRBJ2-3 TRBV27 CASSLGTGSSTDTQYF TGTGCCAGCAGTTTAGGGACCGGGAGTTCGACAGATACGCAGTATTTT
NA NA TRBJ2-7 TRBV18 CASSSSGWQYF TGTGCCAGCTCAAGCTCCGGGTGGCAGTACTTC
TRBD1 NA TRBJ1-2 TRBV2 CASTGQGYGYTF TGTGCCAGCACCGGACAGGGCTATGGCTACACCTTC
TRBD2 NA TRBJ2-5 TRBV4-1 CASSRESLAGGPQTQYF TGCGCCAGCAGCCGAGAGAGCCTAGCGGGAGGGCCTCAGACCCAGTACTTC